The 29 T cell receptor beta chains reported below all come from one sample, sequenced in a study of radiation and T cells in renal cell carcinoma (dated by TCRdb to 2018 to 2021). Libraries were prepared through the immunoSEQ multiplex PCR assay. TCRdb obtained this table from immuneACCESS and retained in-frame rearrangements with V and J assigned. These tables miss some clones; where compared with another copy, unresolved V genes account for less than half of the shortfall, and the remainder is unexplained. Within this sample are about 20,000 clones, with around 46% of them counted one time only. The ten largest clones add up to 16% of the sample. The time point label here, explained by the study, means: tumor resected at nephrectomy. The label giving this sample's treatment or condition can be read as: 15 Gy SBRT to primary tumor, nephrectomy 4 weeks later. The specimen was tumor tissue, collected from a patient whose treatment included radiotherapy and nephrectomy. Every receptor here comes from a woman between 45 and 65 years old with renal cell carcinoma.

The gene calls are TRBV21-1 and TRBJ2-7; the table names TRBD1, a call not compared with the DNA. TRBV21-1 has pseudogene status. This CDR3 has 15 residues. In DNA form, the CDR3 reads TGTGCCAGCAGCTTAGCCGCCGGGACAGCTATCGAGCAGTACTTC. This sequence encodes CASSLAAGTAIEQYF.

The CDR3 nucleotides are TGTGCCAGTAGTTTCTTCAGCGAACCCTATGGCTACACCTTC. It codes for CASSFFSEPYGYTF. The chain employs TRBV19 and TRBJ1-2; unclear D gene. Germline V gene sequence: CDR1 LNHDA, CDR2 SQIVND (reference sequence). The ends were cut back, 5 bases at V and 4 bases at J, with 14 bases in the middle. The CDR3 contains 14 residues.

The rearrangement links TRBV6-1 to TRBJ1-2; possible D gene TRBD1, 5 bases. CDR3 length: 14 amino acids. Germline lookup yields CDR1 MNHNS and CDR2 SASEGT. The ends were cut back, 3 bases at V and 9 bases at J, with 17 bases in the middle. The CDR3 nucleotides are TGTGCCAGCAGTGAGAATCTCAGGGCGTCGAGCTACACCTTC. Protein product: CASSENLRASSYTF.

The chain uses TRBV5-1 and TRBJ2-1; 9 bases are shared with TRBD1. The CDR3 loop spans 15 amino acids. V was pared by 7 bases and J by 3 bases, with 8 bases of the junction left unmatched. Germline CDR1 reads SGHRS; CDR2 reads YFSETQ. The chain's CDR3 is CASDPGQGLYNEQFF. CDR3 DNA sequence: TGCGCCAGCGACCCGGGACAGGGTCTCTACAATGAGCAGTTCTTC.

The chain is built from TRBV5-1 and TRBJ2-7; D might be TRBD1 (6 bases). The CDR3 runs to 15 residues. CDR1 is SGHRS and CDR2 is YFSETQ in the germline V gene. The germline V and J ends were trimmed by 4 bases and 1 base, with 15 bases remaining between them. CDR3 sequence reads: CASSPRQGLSYEQYF. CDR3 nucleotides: TGCGCCAGCAGCCCTCGCCAGGGGCTATCCTACGAGCAGTACTTC.

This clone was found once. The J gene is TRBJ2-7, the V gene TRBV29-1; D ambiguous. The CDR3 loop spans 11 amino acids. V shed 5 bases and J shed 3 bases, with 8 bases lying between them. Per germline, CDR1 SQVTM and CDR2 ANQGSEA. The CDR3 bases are TGCAGCGTTTCCCAGTTCTACGAGCAGTACTTC. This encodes CSVSQFYEQYF.

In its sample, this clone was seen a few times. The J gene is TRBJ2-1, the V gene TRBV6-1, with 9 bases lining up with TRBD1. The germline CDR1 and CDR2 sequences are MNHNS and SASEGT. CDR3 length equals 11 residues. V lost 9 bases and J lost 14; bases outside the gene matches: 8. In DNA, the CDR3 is TGTGCCAGTTCTAACCGGGACAGGGAGTTCTTC. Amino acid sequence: CASSNRDREFF.

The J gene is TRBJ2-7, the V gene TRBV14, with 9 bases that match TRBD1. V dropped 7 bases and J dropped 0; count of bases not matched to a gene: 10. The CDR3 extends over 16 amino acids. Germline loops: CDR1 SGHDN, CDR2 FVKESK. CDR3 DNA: TGTGCCAGCACCTCACGTGGACAGGGGAACTCCTACGAGCAGTACTTC. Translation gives CASTSRGQGNSYEQYF.

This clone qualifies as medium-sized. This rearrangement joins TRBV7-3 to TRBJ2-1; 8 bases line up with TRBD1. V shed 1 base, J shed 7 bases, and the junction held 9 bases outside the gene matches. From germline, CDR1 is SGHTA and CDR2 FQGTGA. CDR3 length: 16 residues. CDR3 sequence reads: CASSLMGGQGENEQFF. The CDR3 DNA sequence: TGTGCCAGCAGCTTAATGGGAGGACAGGGTGAGAATGAGCAGTTCTTC.

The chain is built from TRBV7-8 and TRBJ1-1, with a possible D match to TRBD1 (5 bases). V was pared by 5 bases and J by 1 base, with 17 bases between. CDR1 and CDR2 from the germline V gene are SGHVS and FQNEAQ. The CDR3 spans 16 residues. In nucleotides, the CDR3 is TGTGCCAGCAGCACCCGACAGTCAACCACGAACACTGAAGCTTTCTTT. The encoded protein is CASSTRQSTTNTEAFF. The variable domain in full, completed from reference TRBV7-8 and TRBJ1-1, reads GAGVSQSPRYKVAKRGQDVALRCDPISGHVSLFWYQQALGQGPEFLTYFQNEAQLDKSGLPSDRFFAERPEGSVSTLKIQRTQQEDSAVYLCASSTRQSTTNTEAFFGQGTRLTVV.

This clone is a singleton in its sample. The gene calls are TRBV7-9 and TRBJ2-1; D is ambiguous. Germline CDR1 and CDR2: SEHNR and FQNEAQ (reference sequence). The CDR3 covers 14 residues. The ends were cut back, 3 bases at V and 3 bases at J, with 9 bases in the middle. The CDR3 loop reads CASSLAVGYNEQFF. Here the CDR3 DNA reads TGTGCCAGCAGCTTGGCGGTCGGCTACAATGAGCAGTTCTTC.

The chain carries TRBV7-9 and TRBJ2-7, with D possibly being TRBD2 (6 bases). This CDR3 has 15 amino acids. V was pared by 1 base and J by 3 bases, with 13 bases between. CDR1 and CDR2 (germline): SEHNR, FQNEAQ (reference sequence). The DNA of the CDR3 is TGTGCCAGCAGCTTAGGGAGGGTTGGGGTCTACGAGCAGTACTTC. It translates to CASSLGRVGVYEQYF. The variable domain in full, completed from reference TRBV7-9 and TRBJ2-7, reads DTGVSQNPRHKITKRGQNVTFRCDPISEHNRLYWYRQTLGQGPEFLTYFQNEAQLEKSRLLSDRFSAERPKGSFSTLEIQRTEQGDSAMYLCASSLGRVGVYEQYFGPGTRLTVT.

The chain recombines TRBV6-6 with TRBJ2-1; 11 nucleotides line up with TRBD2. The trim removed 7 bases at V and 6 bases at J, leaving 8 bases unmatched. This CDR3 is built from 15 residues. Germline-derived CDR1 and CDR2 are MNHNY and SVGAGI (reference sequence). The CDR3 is CASKIIAGGPNEQFF. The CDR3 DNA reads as TGTGCCAGCAAAATAATAGCGGGGGGGCCCAATGAGCAGTTCTTC.

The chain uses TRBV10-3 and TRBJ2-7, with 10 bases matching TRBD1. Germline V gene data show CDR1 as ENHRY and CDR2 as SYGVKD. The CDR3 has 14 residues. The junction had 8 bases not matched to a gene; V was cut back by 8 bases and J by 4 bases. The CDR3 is CAIRGDRGQYEQYF. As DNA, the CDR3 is TGTGCCATCCGGGGGGACAGGGGTCAATACGAGCAGTACTTC.

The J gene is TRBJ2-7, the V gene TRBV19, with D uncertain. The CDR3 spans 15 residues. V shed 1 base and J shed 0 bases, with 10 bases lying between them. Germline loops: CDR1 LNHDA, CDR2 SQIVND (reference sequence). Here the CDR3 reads CASSIAGSNSYEQYF. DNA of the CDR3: TGTGCCAGTAGTATAGCAGGTAGTAACTCCTACGAGCAGTACTTC.

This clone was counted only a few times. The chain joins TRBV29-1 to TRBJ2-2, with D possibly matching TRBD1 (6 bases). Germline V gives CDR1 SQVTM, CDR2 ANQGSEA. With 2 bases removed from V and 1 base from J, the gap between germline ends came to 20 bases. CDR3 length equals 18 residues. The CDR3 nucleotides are TGCAGCGTTGAACTACCTTTAGGGGGTCAGGGGAACACCGGGGAGCTGTTTTTT. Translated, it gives CSVELPLGGQGNTGELFF.

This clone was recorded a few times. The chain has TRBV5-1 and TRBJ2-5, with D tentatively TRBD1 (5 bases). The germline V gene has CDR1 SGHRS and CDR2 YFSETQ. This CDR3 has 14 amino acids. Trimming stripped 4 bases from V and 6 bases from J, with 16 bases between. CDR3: CASSPPDSVKTQYF. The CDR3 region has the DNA TGCGCCAGCAGCCCTCCTGACAGCGTAAAGACCCAGTACTTC.

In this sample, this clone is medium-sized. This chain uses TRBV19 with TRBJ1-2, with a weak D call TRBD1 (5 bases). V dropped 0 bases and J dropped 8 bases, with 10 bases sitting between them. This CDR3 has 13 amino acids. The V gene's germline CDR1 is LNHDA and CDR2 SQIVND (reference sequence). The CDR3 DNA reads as TGTGCCAGTAGTATAGAGGGGCTTCGCGGCTACACCTTC. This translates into CASSIEGLRGYTF.

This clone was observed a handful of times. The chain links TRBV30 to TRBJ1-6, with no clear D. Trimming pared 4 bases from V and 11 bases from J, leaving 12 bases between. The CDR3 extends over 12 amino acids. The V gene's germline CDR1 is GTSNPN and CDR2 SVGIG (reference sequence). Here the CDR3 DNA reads TGTGCCTGGATGAAGGAGGGAACACCCCTCCACTTT. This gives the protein CAWMKEGTPLHF.

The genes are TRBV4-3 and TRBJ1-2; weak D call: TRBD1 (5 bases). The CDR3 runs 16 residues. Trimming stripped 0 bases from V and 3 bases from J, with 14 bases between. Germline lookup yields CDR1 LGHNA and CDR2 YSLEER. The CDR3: CASSQDRAGPDYGYTF. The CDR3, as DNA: TGCGCCAGCAGCCAAGATCGGGCGGGGCCCGACTATGGCTACACCTTC.

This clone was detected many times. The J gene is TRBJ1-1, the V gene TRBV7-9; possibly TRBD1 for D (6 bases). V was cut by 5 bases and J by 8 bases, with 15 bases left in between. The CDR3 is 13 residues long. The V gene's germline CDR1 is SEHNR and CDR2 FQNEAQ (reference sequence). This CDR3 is CASSTPRTEEAFF. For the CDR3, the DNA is TGTGCCAGCAGCACCCCTCGGACAGAAGAAGCTTTCTTT.

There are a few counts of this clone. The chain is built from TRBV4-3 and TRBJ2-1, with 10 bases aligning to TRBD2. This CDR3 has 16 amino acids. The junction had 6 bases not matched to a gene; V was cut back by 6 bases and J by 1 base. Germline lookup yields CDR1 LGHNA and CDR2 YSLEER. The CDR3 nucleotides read TGCGCCAGCAGACCTAGTAGCGGGGGGTCCTACAATGAGCAGTTCTTC. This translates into CASRPSSGGSYNEQFF.

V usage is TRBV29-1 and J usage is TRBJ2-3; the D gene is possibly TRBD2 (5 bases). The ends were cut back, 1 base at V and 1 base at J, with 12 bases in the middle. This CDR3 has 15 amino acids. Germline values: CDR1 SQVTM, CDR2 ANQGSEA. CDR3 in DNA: TGCAGCGTTGAAGGAGGGCTTGGCGGCACAGATACGCAGTATTTT. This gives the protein CSVEGGLGGTDTQYF.

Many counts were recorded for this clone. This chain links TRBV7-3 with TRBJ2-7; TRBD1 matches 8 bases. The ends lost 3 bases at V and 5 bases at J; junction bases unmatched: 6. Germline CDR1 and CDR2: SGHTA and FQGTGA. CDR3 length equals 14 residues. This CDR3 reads CASSFTGQGDEQYF. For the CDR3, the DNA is TGTGCCAGCAGCTTCACCGGACAGGGCGACGAGCAGTACTTC. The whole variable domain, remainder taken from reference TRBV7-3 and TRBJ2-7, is GAGVSQTPSNKVTEKGKYVELRCDPISGHTALYWYRQSLGQGPEFLIYFQGTGAADDSGLPNDRFFAVRPEGSVSTLKIQRTERGDSAVYLCASSFTGQGDEQYFGPGTRLTVT.

For the CDR3, the DNA is TGCGCCAGCAGTGTAAGAGGTCCAGGGGGCCAGGGTGGCTACACCTTC. Translated, it gives CASSVRGPGGQGGYTF. The chain couples TRBV5-1 to TRBJ1-2; 8 bases are a match to TRBD1. This CDR3 is built from 16 residues. The V and J ends lost 5 bases and 7 bases, in that order; junction bases with no gene match: 16. Germline loops: CDR1 SGHRS, CDR2 YFSETQ.

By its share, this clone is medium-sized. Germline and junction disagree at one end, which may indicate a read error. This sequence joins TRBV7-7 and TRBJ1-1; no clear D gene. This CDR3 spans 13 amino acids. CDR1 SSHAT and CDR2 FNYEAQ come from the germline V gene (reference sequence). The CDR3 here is CASSAGFNTEAFF. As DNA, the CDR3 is TGTGCTAGCAGTGCGGGTTTTAACACTGAAGCTTTCTTT.

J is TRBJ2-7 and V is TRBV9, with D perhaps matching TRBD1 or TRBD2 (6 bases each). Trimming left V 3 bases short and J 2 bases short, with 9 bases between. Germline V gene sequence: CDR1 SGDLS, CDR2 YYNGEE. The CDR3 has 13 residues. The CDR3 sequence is CASSGGAAYEQYF. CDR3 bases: TGTGCCAGCAGCGGGGGGGCAGCCTACGAGCAGTACTTC.

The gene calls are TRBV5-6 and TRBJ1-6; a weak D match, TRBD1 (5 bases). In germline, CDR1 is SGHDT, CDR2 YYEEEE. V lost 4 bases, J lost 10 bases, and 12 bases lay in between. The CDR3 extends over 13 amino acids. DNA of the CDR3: TGTGCCAGCAGCCCTGGGACCGCCTCACCCCTCCACTTT. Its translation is CASSPGTASPLHF.

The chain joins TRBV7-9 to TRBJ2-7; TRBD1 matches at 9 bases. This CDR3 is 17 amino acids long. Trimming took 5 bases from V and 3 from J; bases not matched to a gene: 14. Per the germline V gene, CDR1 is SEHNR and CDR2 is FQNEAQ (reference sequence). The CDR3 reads CASSPPERQGGYYEQYF. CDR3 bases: TGTGCCAGCAGCCCGCCAGAGAGACAGGGGGGTTACTACGAGCAGTACTTC.